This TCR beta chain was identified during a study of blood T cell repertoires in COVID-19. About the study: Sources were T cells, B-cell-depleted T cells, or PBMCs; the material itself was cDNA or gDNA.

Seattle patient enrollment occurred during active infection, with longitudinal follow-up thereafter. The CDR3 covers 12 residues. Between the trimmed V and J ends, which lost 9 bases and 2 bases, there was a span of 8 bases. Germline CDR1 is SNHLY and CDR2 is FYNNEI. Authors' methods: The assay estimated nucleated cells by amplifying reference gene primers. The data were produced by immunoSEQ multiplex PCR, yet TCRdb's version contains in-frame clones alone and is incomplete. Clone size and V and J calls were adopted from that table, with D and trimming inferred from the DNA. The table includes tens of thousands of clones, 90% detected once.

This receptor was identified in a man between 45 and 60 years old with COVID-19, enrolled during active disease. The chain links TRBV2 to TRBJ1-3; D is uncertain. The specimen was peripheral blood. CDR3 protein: CARLSPGNTIYF. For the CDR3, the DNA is TGTGCCAGATTGTCTCCTGGAAACACCATATATTTT.